The sample holds one count of the clone carrying this T cell receptor beta chain. Original analysis: For nucleated cells, counts were estimated from reference gene primer amplification. Clones were read by immunoSEQ multiplex PCR, and TCRdb kept only the in-frame ones, dropping some. The V and J calls and clone size come from that table; D and trimming were worked out from the DNA. The sample includes roughly 100,000 clones, around 74% of them seen just once. This specimen comes from a study of blood T cell repertoires in COVID-19. Study overall: The United States, Italy and Spain were the sources of the acute and convalescent COVID-19 samples. The cDNA or gDNA used as material had been derived from T cells, B-cell-depleted T cells, or PBMCs.

The germline V gene has CDR1 MDHEN and CDR2 SYDVKM. CDR3 length: 13 amino acids. The clonotype originates from an older woman with acute or convalescent COVID-19. Sequencing used peripheral blood. This rearrangement joins TRBV28 to TRBJ1-2; 7 positions agree with TRBD1. The CDR3 DNA reads as TGTGCGGCATTCCAGGGGGCTAACTATGGCTACACCTTC. Amino acids: CAAFQGANYGYTF.